The TCR beta chain described here comes from a study of T-cell reconstitution after alpha-beta-depleted transplantation in children. The V gene lost 6 bases and the J gene lost 4 bases, with 10 bases spanning the gap. The CDR3 runs to 12 residues. CDR1 and CDR2 (germline): SQVTM, ANQGSEA. This clonotype was recorded many times. The library targeted TCRbeta and was prepared with unique molecular identifiers. TCRdb re-derived calls from the PCR reads in MiXCR, one entry per CDR3 protein. This table holds over 550,000 distinct CDR3 sequences, more than 9% found once. This chain connects TRBV29-1 to TRBJ2-1; TRBD2 is a possible D gene (5 bases). The sequence was collected from a human donor who donated a stem cell graft to a child with acute myeloid leukemia. The starting material was PBMCs from the stem cell graft donor, obtained from the stem cell graft. CDR3 nucleotides: TGCAGCGTACAAAGGAGGTACAATGAGCAGTTCTTC. This codes for CSVQRRYNEQFF.